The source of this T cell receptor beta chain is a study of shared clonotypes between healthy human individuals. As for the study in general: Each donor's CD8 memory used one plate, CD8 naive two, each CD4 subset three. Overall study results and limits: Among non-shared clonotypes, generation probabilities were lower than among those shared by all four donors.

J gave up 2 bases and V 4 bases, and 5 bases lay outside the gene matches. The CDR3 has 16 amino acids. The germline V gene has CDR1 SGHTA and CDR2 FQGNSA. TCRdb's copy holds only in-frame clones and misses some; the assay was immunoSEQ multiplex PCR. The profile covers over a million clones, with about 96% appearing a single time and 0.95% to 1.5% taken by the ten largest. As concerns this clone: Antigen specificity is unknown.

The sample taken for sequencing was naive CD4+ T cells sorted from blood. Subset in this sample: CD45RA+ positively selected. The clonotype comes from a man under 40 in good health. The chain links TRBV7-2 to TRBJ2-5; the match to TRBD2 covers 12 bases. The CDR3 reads CASSSAGLAGQETQYF. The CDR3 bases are TGTGCCAGCAGCTCCGCCGGACTAGCGGGACAAGAGACCCAGTACTTC.